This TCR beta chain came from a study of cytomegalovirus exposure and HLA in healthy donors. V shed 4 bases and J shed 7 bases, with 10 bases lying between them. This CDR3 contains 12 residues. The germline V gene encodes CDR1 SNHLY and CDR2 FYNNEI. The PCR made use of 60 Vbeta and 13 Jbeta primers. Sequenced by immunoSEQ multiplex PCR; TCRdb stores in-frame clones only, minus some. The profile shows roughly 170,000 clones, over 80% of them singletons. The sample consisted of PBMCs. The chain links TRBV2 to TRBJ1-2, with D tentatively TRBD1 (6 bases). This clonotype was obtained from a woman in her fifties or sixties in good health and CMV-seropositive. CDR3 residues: CASSGGRGGYTF. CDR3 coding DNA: TGTGCCAGCAGTGGTGGCAGGGGTGGCTACACCTTC.